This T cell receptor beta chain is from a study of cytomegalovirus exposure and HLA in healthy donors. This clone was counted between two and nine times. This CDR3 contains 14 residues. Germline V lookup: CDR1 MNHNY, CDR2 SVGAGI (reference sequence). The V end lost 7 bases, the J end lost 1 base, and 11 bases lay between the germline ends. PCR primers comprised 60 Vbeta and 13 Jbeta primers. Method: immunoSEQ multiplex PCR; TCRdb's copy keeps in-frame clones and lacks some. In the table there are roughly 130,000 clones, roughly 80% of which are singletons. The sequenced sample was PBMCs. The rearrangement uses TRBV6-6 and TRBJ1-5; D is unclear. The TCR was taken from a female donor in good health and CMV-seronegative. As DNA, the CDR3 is TGTGCCAGCACCGGGCCGGGGAGCAATCAGCCCCAGCATTTT. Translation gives CASTGPGSNQPQHF.